A selection of T cell receptor beta chains follows, all from one sample in a study of PD-L1 blockade in urothelial cancer. Data came from immunoSEQ multiplex PCR; TCRdb stores just in-frame clones and leaves some out. The sample includes some 25,000 clones, less than 90% of them seen just once. The input for sequencing was PBMCs, taken around atezolizumab (anti-PD-L1) treatment. The origin of the receptors is a man aged 65 to 85 with urothelial cancer. Each CDR3 is given with its conserved first and last residue. The D gene is left open where the match is weak. The size entry is marked missing in some rows and otherwise reads once, few, many or a size class.

clone_size,d_call,v_call,j_call,cdr3_nt,cdr3_aa
NA,TRBD1,TRBV5-1,TRBJ2-1,TGCGCCAGCAGGCAGTTGCTACAGGGGGATGAGCAGTTCTTC,CASRQLLQGDEQFF
NA,NA,TRBV2,TRBJ1-1,TGTGCCAGCTTTGCCATCCAGGGTGGTGAAGCTTTCTTT,CASFAIQGGEAFF
NA,NA,TRBV5-1,TRBJ2-3,TGCGCCAGCAGCTTACCACAAACAGATACGCAGTATTTT,CASSLPQTDTQYF
NA,TRBD1,TRBV28,TRBJ2-3,TGTGCCACCCGGACAGGGGGAGGTACGCAGTATTTT,CATRTGGGTQYF
once,NA,TRBV10-3,TRBJ2-7,TGTGCCATCAGTGAAAGGAGCGGTTCCTACGAGCAGTACTTC,CAISERSGSYEQYF
once,TRBD2,TRBV5-1,TRBJ2-5,TGCGCCAGCAGCATTAGCGGGGTAGAGACCCAGTACTTC,CASSISGVETQYF
NA,NA,TRBV15,TRBJ2-7,TGTGCCACCAGCAGAGATTTTGGGCAAGGGGTGGAGCAGTACTTC,CATSRDFGQGVEQYF
NA,NA,TRBV7-9,TRBJ1-1,TGTGCCAGCAGCTTGTACGGGGACACTGAAGCTTTCTTT,CASSLYGDTEAFF
NA,NA,TRBV6-1,TRBJ1-2,TGTGCCAGCAGTGAAGCTGGAGGGACTGATGATGGCTACACCTTC,CASSEAGGTDDGYTF
NA,NA,TRBV5-5,TRBJ1-1,TGTGCCAGCAGCTTGGTAGGGGACACTGAAGCTTTCTTT,CASSLVGDTEAFF
NA,TRBD1,TRBV6-1,TRBJ2-5,TGTGCCAGCAGTGCCTGGGGACAGGGGTTCGAGACCCAGTACTTC,CASSAWGQGFETQYF
NA,TRBD2,TRBV28,TRBJ2-3,TGTGCCAGCAGTCCCCTAGCGGGAGTAAGTACAGATACGCAGTATTTT,CASSPLAGVSTDTQYF
NA,TRBD1,TRBV7-2,TRBJ1-2,TGTGCCAGCAGCCGGGGACAGGATGTTTATCGCTACACCTTC,CASSRGQDVYRYTF
NA,TRBD1,TRBV10-3,TRBJ1-2,TGTGCCATCCTGGACAGGGAGGATGTCTATGGCTACACCTTC,CAILDREDVYGYTF
NA,TRBD1,TRBV10-1,TRBJ2-4,TGCGCCAGCAGCGCGGGACAGGTGAACAAAAACATTCAGTACTTC,CASSAGQVNKNIQYF
NA,NA,TRBV5-1,TRBJ2-5,TGCGCCAGCAGCTTGGGTGTCAGCCAAGAGACCCAGTACTTC,CASSLGVSQETQYF
NA,TRBD2,TRBV7-9,TRBJ2-1,TGTGCCAGCAGCTTGGGGGGGGTAGCGGGAGCAGGTGAGCAGTTCTTC,CASSLGGVAGAGEQFF
NA,NA,TRBV27,TRBJ1-1,TGTGCCAGTAGGCGGGGGGAAGGGAACACTGAAGCTTTCTTT,CASRRGEGNTEAFF